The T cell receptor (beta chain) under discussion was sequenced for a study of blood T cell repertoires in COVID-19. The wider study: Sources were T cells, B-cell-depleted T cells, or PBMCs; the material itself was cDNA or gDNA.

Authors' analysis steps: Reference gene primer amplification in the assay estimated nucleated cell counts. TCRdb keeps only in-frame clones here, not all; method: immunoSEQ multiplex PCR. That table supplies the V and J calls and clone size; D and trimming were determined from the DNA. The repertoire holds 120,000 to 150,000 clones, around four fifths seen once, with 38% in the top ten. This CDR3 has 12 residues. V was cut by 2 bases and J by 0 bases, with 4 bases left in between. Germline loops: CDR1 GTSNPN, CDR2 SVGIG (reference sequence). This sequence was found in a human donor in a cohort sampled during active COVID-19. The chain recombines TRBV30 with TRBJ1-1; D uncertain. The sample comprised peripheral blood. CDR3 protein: CAWSKLNTEAFF. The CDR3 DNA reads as TGTGCCTGGAGTAAGCTGAACACTGAAGCTTTCTTT.